This T cell receptor (beta chain) was sequenced for a study of lymphopenia after photon versus proton radiotherapy. General study points: Under photons, naive T cells and diversity fell while effector/memory populations rose. After lymphocyte nadir, photon-treated repertoires showed oligoclonal expansion, especially CD8+ Temra.

Using immunoSEQ multiplex PCR, the repertoire was profiled, and TCRdb retains in-frame clones only, with some absent. The sample has more than 45,000 clones, about 81% seen once. With respect to this clone: Its antigen is still unknown.

V gave up 4 bases and J gave up 7 bases, with 4 bases separating them. CDR1 MNHEY and CDR2 SMNVEV come from the germline V gene (reference sequence). The CDR3 covers 11 residues. The rearrangement uses TRBV27 and TRBJ2-2; D is unclear. The sequence derives from a man aged 55 to 70 with pancreatic cancer. The source material was peripheral blood, sampled from a patient treated with proton-based radiotherapy. CDR3 sequence reads: CASSSYGELFF. CDR3 DNA: TGTGCCAGCAGTTCGTACGGGGAGCTGTTTTTT.